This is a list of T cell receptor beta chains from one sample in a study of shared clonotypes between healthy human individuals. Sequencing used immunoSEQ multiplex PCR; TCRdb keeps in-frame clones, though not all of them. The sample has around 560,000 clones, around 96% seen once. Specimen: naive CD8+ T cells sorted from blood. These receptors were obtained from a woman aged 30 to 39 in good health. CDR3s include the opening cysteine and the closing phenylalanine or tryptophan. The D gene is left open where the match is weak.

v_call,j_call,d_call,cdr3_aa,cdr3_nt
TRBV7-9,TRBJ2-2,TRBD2,CASSLGQREGLVGELFF,TGTGCCAGCAGCTTAGGTCAGCGGGAAGGTCTAGTCGGGGAGCTGTTTTTT
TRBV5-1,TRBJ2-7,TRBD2,CASSQGLAASYEQYF,TGCGCCAGCAGCCAGGGACTAGCGGCTTCCTACGAGCAGTACTTC
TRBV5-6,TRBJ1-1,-,CASSFQGNTEAFF,TGTGCCAGCAGCTTTCAGGGGAACACTGAAGCTTTCTTT
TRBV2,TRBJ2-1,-,CASSRIGYNEQFF,TGTGCCAGCAGCAGGATTGGGTACAATGAGCAGTTCTTC
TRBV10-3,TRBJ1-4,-,CATMDATNEKLFF,TGTGCCACGATGGATGCAACTAATGAAAAACTGTTTTTT
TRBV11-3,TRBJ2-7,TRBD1,CASSLGVGTASYEQYF,TGTGCCAGCAGCTTAGGTGTCGGGACAGCCTCCTACGAGCAGTACTTC
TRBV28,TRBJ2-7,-,CASSYQGSAYEQYF,TGTGCCAGCAGCTATCAAGGGAGTGCCTACGAGCAGTACTTC
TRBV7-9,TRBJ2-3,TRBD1,CASSTPTGEVTDTQYF,TGTGCCAGCAGCACACCGACAGGGGAGGTCACAGATACGCAGTATTTT
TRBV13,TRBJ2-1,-,CASSLEGIRNEQFF,TGTGCCAGCAGCTTAGAGGGGATCCGGAATGAGCAGTTCTTC
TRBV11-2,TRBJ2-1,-,CASSTPLDNEQFF,TGTGCCAGCAGTACCCCACTCGACAATGAGCAGTTCTTC